A single sample is the source of the 2 T cell receptor beta chains below, sequenced in a study of shared clonotypes between healthy human individuals. TCRdb's copy holds only in-frame clones and misses some; the assay was immunoSEQ multiplex PCR. In the table there are about 1 million clones, 60% to 80% of which are singletons. Sequences were obtained from memory CD4+ T cells sorted from blood. Subset reported: CD45RA-negative fraction. Every receptor here comes from a man younger than 35 in good health.

V gene TRBV7-2 combines with J gene TRBJ2-5; the match to TRBD2 covers 9 bases. CDR3 length: 15 residues. Germline CDR1 is SGHTA and CDR2 is FQGNSA. V gave up 6 bases and J gave up 7 bases; unmatched junction bases: 12. The CDR3 here is CASRAPGLASRTQYF. The CDR3 coding sequence is TGTGCCAGCAGGGCACCGGGACTAGCATCGAGGACCCAGTACTTC.

A few counts support this clone. The chain combines TRBV11-2 with TRBJ2-1, with 10 bases fitting TRBD2. V trimming: 5 bases; J trimming: 5 bases; junction bases outside the gene matches: 12. The germline V gene has CDR1 SGHAT and CDR2 FQNNGV. The CDR3 sequence is 17 residues long. CDR3 region: CASSADFGLAANNEQFF. The CDR3 bases are TGTGCCAGCAGCGCGGACTTCGGACTAGCGGCCAACAATGAGCAGTTCTTC.